This paragraph covers one T cell receptor beta chain sequence. The target antigen is unknown. Naive CD8 populations comprised CD45RO-negative cells positively selected for CCR7, excluding terminally differentiated effector memory CD45RA+ cells. Those who donated, Caucasian adults without exception, all lived in Nashville, Tennessee. Sorted-subset replicate PCRs used around 200 ng of genomic DNA. This amount corresponded to tens of thousands of T cell genomes. Clones were read by immunoSEQ multiplex PCR, and TCRdb kept only the in-frame ones, dropping some. The data contain under 2,000,000 clones, approximately 95% of them singletons. The length of the CDR3 is 14 residues. V shed 4 bases and J 4 bases; nucleotides not matched to a gene: 4. Germline CDR1 SGHNT, CDR2 YYREEE (reference sequence). The entry originates in a study of shared clonotypes between healthy human individuals. Study-wide findings and caveats: Rarefaction exposed incomplete sorted-subset sequencing despite large depth.

This clonotype was obtained from a young man in good health. The sample comprised naive CD8+ T cells sorted from blood. The chain has TRBV5-4 and TRBJ2-2; TRBD1 agrees at 7 bases. Here the CDR3 DNA reads TGTGCCAGCAGCAGGGGACAGCTCACCGGGGAGCTGTTTTTT. Its protein is CASSRGQLTGELFF.